These T cell receptor beta chains were read from a single sample in a study of shared clonotypes between healthy human individuals. TCRdb's copy holds only in-frame clones and misses some; the assay was immunoSEQ multiplex PCR. In the table there are around 1.9 million clones, about 92% of which are singletons. Sequencing input: naive CD8+ T cells from PBMCs. These receptors were obtained from a man aged 18 to 30 in good health. Some clones in this sample may be carry-over from other donors' samples. Each CDR3 is given with its conserved first and last residue. D genes are given only for firm matches. Rows give clone size only sometimes, using once, few, many, or a class for an expanded clone.

CDR3: CASSQEGTREEQFF
DNA: TGCGCCAGCAGCCAAGAGGGGACCAGGGAGGAGCAGTTCTTC
J: TRBJ2-1
V: TRBV4-1
D: .
size: .

CDR3: CASTDGTFPYNEQFF
DNA: TGTGCCAGCACCGATGGGACTTTTCCCTACAATGAGCAGTTCTTC
J: TRBJ2-1
V: TRBV27
D: .
size: once

CDR3: CASSLIRQGTDTQYF
DNA: TGTGCCAGCAGCCTAATTAGACAGGGCACAGATACGCAGTATTTT
J: TRBJ2-3
V: TRBV28
D: .
size: .

CDR3: CASSHLKRDRTDTQYF
DNA: TGCGCCAGCAGCCACCTCAAGCGGGACCGCACAGATACGCAGTATTTT
J: TRBJ2-3
V: TRBV4-1
D: TRBD2
size: .

CDR3: CASSLAYSNQPQHF
DNA: TGTGCCAGCAGTTTAGCCTATAGCAATCAGCCCCAGCATTTT
J: TRBJ1-5
V: TRBV28
D: .
size: once

CDR3: CASSSPEFLDEQYF
DNA: TGTGCCAGCAGTTCCCCCGAGTTTCTGGACGAGCAGTACTTC
J: TRBJ2-7
V: TRBV27
D: .
size: .

CDR3: CASSIQGSYEQYF
DNA: TGTGCCAGTAGTATCCAGGGGTCCTACGAGCAGTACTTC
J: TRBJ2-7
V: TRBV19
D: .
size: few

CDR3: CASSFFGREQFF
DNA: TGTGCCAGCAGTTTCTTTGGTCGTGAGCAGTTCTTC
J: TRBJ2-1
V: TRBV28
D: .
size: .

CDR3: CASEVAGGNEQFF
DNA: TGTGCCAGCGAGGTAGCGGGAGGAAATGAGCAGTTCTTC
J: TRBJ2-1
V: TRBV2
D: TRBD2
size: .

CDR3: CASAGGTGSYEQYF
DNA: TGTGCCAGCGCCGGGGGGACAGGGAGCTACGAGCAGTACTTC
J: TRBJ2-7
V: TRBV6-1
D: TRBD1
size: .

CDR3: CATDGFGNTEAFF
DNA: TGTGCCACGGACGGTTTCGGGAACACTGAAGCTTTCTTT
J: TRBJ1-1
V: TRBV15
D: .
size: .

CDR3: CASSDPTSGLNEQFF
DNA: TGTGCCAGCAGTGACCCGACTAGCGGCTTAAATGAGCAGTTCTTC
J: TRBJ2-1
V: TRBV7-9
D: TRBD2
size: .

CDR3: CASSYRNRVQETQYF
DNA: TGTGCCAGCAGTTATAGGAACAGGGTCCAGGAGACCCAGTACTTC
J: TRBJ2-5
V: TRBV6-5
D: .
size: .

CDR3: CARSFHEGNYNEQFF
DNA: TGTGCCAGAAGCTTTCACGAGGGGAACTACAATGAGCAGTTCTTC
J: TRBJ2-1
V: TRBV5-3
D: .
size: .

CDR3: CASSWDREETQYF
DNA: TGTGCCAGCAGCTGGGACAGGGAGGAGACCCAGTACTTC
J: TRBJ2-5
V: TRBV28
D: TRBD1
size: .

CDR3: CASSQEASGWSTDTQYF
DNA: TGTGCCAGCAGTCAAGAGGCTAGCGGGTGGTCCACAGATACGCAGTATTTT
J: TRBJ2-3
V: TRBV28
D: TRBD2
size: .

CDR3: CASSSSTGTGGFGYTF
DNA: TGTGCCAGCAGCTCGTCAACCGGGACAGGGGGCTTTGGCTACACCTTC
J: TRBJ1-2
V: TRBV11-2
D: TRBD1
size: once

CDR3: CASMGLAGDNEQFF
DNA: TGTGCCAGCATGGGACTAGCGGGAGACAATGAGCAGTTCTTC
J: TRBJ2-1
V: TRBV2
D: TRBD2
size: .

CDR3: CASSEFGVQFF
DNA: TGTGCCAGCAGTGAATTTGGGGTGCAGTTCTTC
J: TRBJ2-1
V: TRBV25-1
D: .
size: once

CDR3: CASSVEQDQPQHF
DNA: TGTGCCAGCAGCGTAGAGCAGGATCAGCCCCAGCATTTT
J: TRBJ1-5
V: TRBV9
D: .
size: .

CDR3: CASFRGGRFHNEQFF
DNA: TGTGCCAGCTTCAGGGGCGGGAGGTTTCACAATGAGCAGTTCTTC
J: TRBJ2-1
V: TRBV27
D: TRBD2
size: .

CDR3: CASIPGGGVELFF
DNA: TGTGCCAGCATCCCAGGGGGCGGCGTGGAGCTGTTTTTT
J: TRBJ2-2
V: TRBV7-9
D: TRBD1
size: .